This T cell receptor (beta chain) was observed in a study of neoadjuvant nivolumab and ipilimumab in lung cancer. Germline CDR1 and CDR2: LNHDA and SQIVND (reference sequence). V was pared by 7 bases and J by 8 bases, with 6 bases of the junction left unmatched. The CDR3 is 12 residues long. Only in-frame clones appear in the TCRdb table, and some are missing; sequencing was by immunoSEQ multiplex PCR. The sample consists of 7,000 to 8,500 clones, around 86% of them appearing once. The J gene is TRBJ1-2, the V gene TRBV19, with 8 positions matching TRBD1. This TCR came from an adult with non-small cell lung cancer. Some clones in this sample may be carry-over from other donors' samples. This material consisted of tumor tissue, taken after neoadjuvant nivolumab, alone or with ipilimumab, at or shortly before surgery. The CDR3 protein is CASTRTGQGYTF. In DNA, the CDR3 is TGTGCCAGTACCCGGACAGGGCAAGGCTACACCTTC. Full variable domain (outside the CDR3, taken from reference TRBV19 and TRBJ1-2): DGGITQSPKYLFRKEGQNVTLSCEQNLNHDAMYWYRQDPGQGLRLIYYSQIVNDFQKGDIAEGYSVSREKKESFPLTVTSAQKNPTAFYLCASTRTGQGYTFGSGTRLTVV.